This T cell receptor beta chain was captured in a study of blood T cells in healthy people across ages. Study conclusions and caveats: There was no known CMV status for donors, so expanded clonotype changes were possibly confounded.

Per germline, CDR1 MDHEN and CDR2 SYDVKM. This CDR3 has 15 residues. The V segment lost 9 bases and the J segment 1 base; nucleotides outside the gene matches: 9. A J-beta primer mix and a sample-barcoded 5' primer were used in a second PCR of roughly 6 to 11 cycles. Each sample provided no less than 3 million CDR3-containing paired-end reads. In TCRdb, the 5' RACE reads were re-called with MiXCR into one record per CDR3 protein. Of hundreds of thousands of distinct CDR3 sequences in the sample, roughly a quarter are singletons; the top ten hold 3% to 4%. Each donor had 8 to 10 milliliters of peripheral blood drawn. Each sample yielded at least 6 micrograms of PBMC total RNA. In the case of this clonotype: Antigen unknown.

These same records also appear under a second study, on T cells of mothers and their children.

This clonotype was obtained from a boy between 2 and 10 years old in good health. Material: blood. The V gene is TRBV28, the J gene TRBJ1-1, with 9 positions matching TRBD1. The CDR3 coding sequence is TGTGCCAGTAAAGTGGGGGGACAGGGGAACACTGAAGCTTTCTTT. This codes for CASKVGGQGNTEAFF.